This T cell receptor beta chain was captured in a study of identical twins. MiXCR, applied by TCRdb to the 5' RACE reads, yields one record per CDR3 protein. The sample comprises 1.5 million to 2 million distinct CDR3 sequences, about 32% of which are singletons, and less than 0.35% rests with the top ten. There are 14 residues in the CDR3. J was trimmed by 0 bases and V by 3 bases; bases with no gene match: 4. Looked up from germline, CDR1 is DFQATT and CDR2 is SNEGSKA (reference sequence). This sequence originates from a newborn girl in good health. Material for sequencing was cord blood. The chain carries TRBV20-1 and TRBJ2-5, with 7 bases fitting TRBD2. Here the CDR3 DNA reads TGCAGTGCTAGGGGAGGGGTTTACCAAGAGACCCAGTACTTC. Encoded protein: CSARGGVYQETQYF.